The 9 T cell receptor beta chains below were found in one sample sequenced in a study of T cells expressing NK-cell markers. After re-calling the 5' RACE reads, TCRdb lists one entry per CDR3 protein, DNA absent. The record lists around 550,000 distinct CDR3 sequences, of which the ten most abundant hold 3% to 4.5%. Sequenced material: blood T cells: a sorted CD56 or NKG2C T cell subset, CD4+ or CD8+ T cells, or bulk PBMC T cells (not recorded which). The receptors were sampled from a young man in good health.

The genes are TRBV25-1 and TRBJ2-7; TCRdb gives TRBD2 as the D gene, but with no DNA this cannot be confirmed. The CDR3 contains 13 residues. CDR1 MGHDK and CDR2 SYGVNS come from the germline V gene. CDR3 loop: CASSVLAPYEQYF.

This sequence joins TRBV6-5 and TRBJ2-3; TCRdb's D gene call, TRBD1, goes unchecked for lack of DNA. CDR1 and CDR2 from the germline V gene are MNHEY and SVGAGI. The CDR3 has 15 amino acids. CDR3 in amino acids: CASSYLGVSTDTQYF.

V usage is TRBV9 and J usage is TRBJ2-7. Germline V gene lookup returns CDR1 SGDLS and CDR2 YYNGEE. This CDR3 is built from 15 residues. The CDR3 spells CASSATDGRSYEQYF.

The chain carries TRBV29-1 and TRBJ2-2; TCRdb indicates TRBD2, and absent DNA this call remains unverified. The CDR3 runs 14 residues. Looked up from germline, CDR1 is SQVTM and CDR2 is ANQGSEA. CDR3 amino acids: CSVNSGTITGELFF.

The J gene is TRBJ1-2, the V gene TRBV20-1; TCRdb reports TRBD1, a call that lacks DNA to check it against. CDR3 length: 13 amino acids. Per germline, CDR1 DFQATT and CDR2 SNEGSKA (reference sequence). This CDR3 is CSASARVSGGYTF.

The chain links TRBV6-2 or TRBV6-3 to TRBJ2-2; TCRdb's assignment of TRBD1 cannot be checked, as there is no DNA. There are 17 residues in the CDR3. The V gene's germline CDR1 is MNHEY and CDR2 SVGEGT. Here the CDR3 reads CASSTIDRDGGTGELFF.

The chain uses TRBV7-9 and TRBJ1-1; TCRdb's D gene call, TRBD1, goes unchecked for lack of DNA. Per germline, CDR1 SEHNR and CDR2 FQNEAQ (reference sequence). This CDR3 comprises 17 residues. CDR3 amino acids: CASSPPLDRVVDTEAFF.

The V call is TRBV7-8, the J call TRBJ2-3. Germline V gene data show CDR1 as SGHVS and CDR2 as FQNEAQ. The CDR3 loop spans 14 amino acids. The CDR3 loop reads CASNIAGAPDTQYF.

V usage is TRBV28 and J usage is TRBJ1-2; TCRdb indicates TRBD1, and absent DNA this call remains unverified. The germline V gene encodes CDR1 MDHEN and CDR2 SYDVKM. The CDR3 length is 11 residues. The CDR3 spells CASSWDGSYTF.